These 20 T cell receptor beta chains originate from one sample sequenced in a study of identical twins. TCRdb processed the 5' RACE reads anew with MiXCR; each CDR3 protein has one entry. The sample lists approximately 410,000 distinct CDR3 sequences; approximately 17% were seen once. The sequenced sample was naive T cells sorted from blood. Receptor source: a man between 45 and 60 years old in good health.

The chain uses TRBV5-5 and TRBJ1-3; 11 nucleotides match TRBD1. The CDR3 loop spans 17 amino acids. Germline V gene data show CDR1 as SGHKS and CDR2 as YYEKEE (reference sequence). The V and J ends lost 1 base and 4 bases, in that order; junction bases with no gene match: 7. CDR3 nucleotides: TGTGCCAGCAGCTTGCCGGACAGGGGGCGAGGGGGAAACACCATATATTTT. This sequence encodes CASSLPDRGRGGNTIYF.

There are a few counts of this clonotype. V gene TRBV6-2 or TRBV6-3 combines with J gene TRBJ2-1; D ambiguous. The CDR3 spans 15 residues. The V end lost 6 bases, the J end lost 0 bases, and 12 bases lay between the germline ends. Germline CDR1 MNHEY, CDR2 SVGEGT. The DNA of the CDR3 is TGTGCCAGCAGGGCTGGCCCCAACTCCTACAATGAGCAGTTCTTC. Translated: CASRAGPNSYNEQFF.

This clonotype was counted at least ten times. The chain carries TRBV20-1 and TRBJ1-2; 8 bases are a match to TRBD1. V shed 5 bases, J shed 2 bases, and the junction held 4 bases outside the gene matches. Germline loops: CDR1 DFQATT, CDR2 SNEGSKA (reference sequence). CDR3 length equals 13 residues. Written as DNA, the CDR3 is TGCAGTGCTTGGGACAGGACAAACTATGGCTACACCTTC. It yields the protein CSAWDRTNYGYTF.

This clonotype was seen more than once but under ten times. V is TRBV4-1 and J is TRBJ1-6; possibly TRBD1 for D (6 bases). The CDR3 contains 16 residues. V dropped 3 bases and J dropped 9 bases, with 18 bases sitting between them. Germline CDR1 and CDR2: MGHRA and YSYEKL. The chain's CDR3 is CASSQVQQGDRSPLHF. Written as DNA, the CDR3 is TGCGCCAGCAGCCAGGTTCAACAGGGAGATCGTTCACCCCTCCACTTT.

The table lists this clonotype with a few counts. CDR3: CASSYSAVTGIANEQFF. CDR3 nucleotides: TGTGCCAGCAGTTACTCGGCAGTGACAGGGATCGCTAATGAGCAGTTCTTC. This chain uses TRBV6-2 or TRBV6-3 with TRBJ2-1; 7 positions agree with TRBD1. Unmatched junction bases numbered 12, after V lost 0 bases and J lost 7 bases. The CDR3 loop spans 17 amino acids. Germline-derived CDR1 and CDR2 are MNHEY and SVGEGT.

The V call is TRBV7-8, the J call TRBJ2-3; D possibly corresponds to TRBD2 (5 bases). The V end lost 5 bases, the J end lost 2 bases, and 11 bases lay between the germline ends. This CDR3 is built from 14 residues. Germline V lookup: CDR1 SGHVS, CDR2 FQNEAQ. CDR3 residues: CASSRTGFTDTQYF. CDR3 DNA sequence: TGTGCCAGCAGCCGGACTGGATTCACAGATACGCAGTATTTT.

This clonotype appeared once. The rearrangement links TRBV10-3 to TRBJ1-1; D not certain. V lost 3 bases, J lost 1 base, and 9 bases lay in between. Germline CDR1 is ENHRY and CDR2 is SYGVKD. The CDR3 consists of 14 residues. The CDR3: CAISENVGNTEAFF. CDR3 DNA: TGTGCCATCAGTGAAAATGTGGGGAACACTGAAGCTTTCTTT.

This sequence joins TRBV4-2 and TRBJ2-2, with a tentative D call TRBD1 (5 bases). Germline V gene sequence: CDR1 LGHNA, CDR2 YNFKEQ. The CDR3 length is 15 residues. V lost 4 bases to trimming and J lost 4 bases, with 13 bases between them. For the CDR3, the DNA is TGTGCCAGCAGCCTCCGGACAAGTGGCACCGGGGAGCTGTTTTTT. Protein product: CASSLRTSGTGELFF.

The sample holds a few counts of this clonotype. V and J are TRBV12-3 or TRBV12-4 and TRBJ1-5; a weak D match, TRBD1 (5 bases). The CDR3 sequence is 15 residues long. Trimming removed 1 base from V and 4 bases from J, with 11 bases in between. The CDR3 spells CASSLDGASNQPQHF. DNA of the CDR3: TGTGCCAGCAGTTTAGATGGGGCCAGTAATCAGCCCCAGCATTTT.

J is TRBJ2-1 and V is TRBV15, with 7 bases fitting TRBD2. Losses at the gene ends were 1 base for V and 8 bases for J; bases not matched to a gene: 5. This CDR3 has 14 amino acids. CDR1 and CDR2 (germline): LNHNV, YYDKDF (reference sequence). The CDR3, as DNA: TGTGCCACCAGCAGAGGACTAGCCGGTGATGAGCAGTTCTTC. Amino acid sequence: CATSRGLAGDEQFF. The full variable domain, rest sourced from reference TRBV15 and TRBJ2-1, is DAMVIQNPRYQVTQFGKPVTLSCSQTLNHNVMYWYQQKSSQAPKLLFHYYDKDFNNEADTPDNFQSRRPNTSFCFLDIRSPGLGDTAMYLCATSRGLAGDEQFFGPGTRLTVL.

This clonotype came up a few times. The gene calls are TRBV6-5 and TRBJ2-7, with D perhaps TRBD2 (6 bases). The CDR3 has 15 amino acids. V was clipped by 2 bases and J by 2 bases, with 13 bases between them. Germline V gives CDR1 MNHEY, CDR2 SVGAGI. CDR3: CASSYTHPGAYEQYF. The CDR3 DNA sequence: TGTGCCAGCAGTTACACCCATCCGGGGGCCTACGAGCAGTACTTC.

Notes on this clonotype: Just one base apart from a much larger clone, this may be a read error. V usage is TRBV7-2 and J usage is TRBJ2-7; D may match TRBD1 or TRBD2 (5 bases each). Germline V gene sequence: CDR1 SGHTA, CDR2 FQGNSA. This CDR3 region has 13 residues. In nucleotides, the CDR3 is TGTGCCAGCAGCTTACGGGGCACCTACGCGCAGTACTTC. Its protein is CASSLRGTYAQYF.

In this sample, this clonotype turned up many times. V is TRBV5-1 and J is TRBJ2-7; the D is unclear. This CDR3 comprises 15 residues. Trimming stripped 0 bases from V and 1 base from J, with 11 bases between. Germline V gene data show CDR1 as SGHRS and CDR2 as YFSETQ. Here the CDR3 reads CASSLGPKESYEQYF. The DNA of the CDR3 is TGCGCCAGCAGCTTGGGCCCGAAGGAGTCCTACGAGCAGTACTTC.

The V and J genes are TRBV19 and TRBJ2-5; D is undetermined. Germline CDR1 and CDR2: LNHDA and SQIVND (reference sequence). The V end was cut by 5 bases, the J end by 2 bases, with 15 bases between. This CDR3 is 15 amino acids long. The CDR3 sequence: CASSALSDVQETQYF. The CDR3 nucleotides read TGTGCCAGTAGTGCATTATCGGACGTACAAGAGACCCAGTACTTC.

The chain combines TRBV29-1 with TRBJ2-1; no definite D call. Germline V gene sequence: CDR1 SQVTM, CDR2 ANQGSEA. This CDR3 region has 10 residues. V was clipped by 3 bases and J by 5 bases, with 2 bases between them. Here the CDR3 reads CSVDNNEQFF. The CDR3 region has the DNA TGCAGCGTTGATAACAATGAGCAGTTCTTC.

The J gene is TRBJ2-3, the V gene TRBV10-2; TRBD2 matches at 7 bases. This CDR3 spans 14 amino acids. V shed 5 bases and J 8 bases; nucleotides not matched to a gene: 10. CDR1 is WSHSY and CDR2 is SAAADI in the germline V gene. The CDR3 nucleotides are TGCGCCAGCAGTAGCGCTAGCGGAGGCCCTACGCAGTATTTT. Translated: CASSSASGGPTQYF.

Only a few counts were recorded for this clonotype. CDR3 DNA sequence: TGTGCCAGCAGCTTGCGGGCAGGGGCTACTGAAGCTTTCTTT. It codes for CASSLRAGATEAFF. The V call is TRBV5-5, the J call TRBJ1-1, with D possibly being TRBD1 (6 bases). The CDR3 contains 14 residues. Looked up from germline, CDR1 is SGHKS and CDR2 is YYEKEE (reference sequence). The V end lost 1 base, the J end lost 5 bases, and 12 bases lay between the germline ends.

This chain links TRBV27 with TRBJ2-1; the D gene is possibly TRBD1 (7 bases). Germline-derived CDR1 and CDR2 are MNHEY and SMNVEV (reference sequence). The germline V and J ends were trimmed by 3 bases and 4 bases, with 22 bases remaining between them. The CDR3 spans 18 residues. CDR3 loop: CASSFFPGGSGPYNEQFF. CDR3 sequence (DNA): TGTGCCAGCAGTTTTTTCCCAGGGGGGAGCGGACCATACAATGAGCAGTTCTTC.

This clonotype was counted a single time. The chain employs TRBV7-2 and TRBJ2-7, with 10 bases lining up with TRBD1. Germline CDR1 reads SGHTA; CDR2 reads FQGNSA. This CDR3 is 15 amino acids long. V was pared by 2 bases and J by 6 bases, with 7 bases of the junction left unmatched. The CDR3 DNA is TGTGCCAGCAGCTTATACCAGGGACAGGGGAGCGAGCAGTACTTC. Encoded protein: CASSLYQGQGSEQYF.

Ten or more counts support this clonotype. The chain links TRBV5-5 to TRBJ2-2; D uncertain. The CDR3 loop spans 15 amino acids. Germline CDR1 is SGHKS and CDR2 is YYEKEE (reference sequence). The germline V and J ends were trimmed by 0 bases and 6 bases, with 12 bases remaining between them. CDR3 loop: CASSLVLHGAGELFF. The CDR3 bases are TGTGCCAGCAGCTTGGTCCTACATGGAGCCGGGGAGCTGTTTTTT.